One sample yielded the 4 T cell receptor beta chains listed below, sequenced in a study of blood T cells in healthy people across ages. A second PCR of 7 to 11 cycles used a sample-barcoded 5' primer and a J-beta primer mix. One entry per CDR3 protein results from TCRdb running MiXCR on the 5' RACE reads. The table records over 1.5 million distinct CDR3 sequences, roughly 49% of them present only once. Sequencing was carried out using blood. The receptor source for this set is a middle-aged woman in good health.

The V and J genes are TRBV6-6 and TRBJ1-4, with TRBD1 as a possible D gene (5 bases). Per the germline V gene, CDR1 is MNHNY and CDR2 is SVGAGI (reference sequence). The CDR3 has 15 residues. Trimming removed 6 bases from V and 5 bases from J, with 16 bases in between. In nucleotides, the CDR3 is TGTGCCAGCAGGCCTCGGGGGGGGATAAATGAAAAACTGTTTTTT. Translation gives CASRPRGGINEKLFF.

The chain links TRBV2 to TRBJ2-3; D is possibly TRBD1 (5 bases). The CDR3 extends over 13 amino acids. Germline values: CDR1 SNHLY, CDR2 FYNNEI. The V end lost 3 bases, the J end lost 11 bases, and 15 bases lay between the germline ends. CDR3 sequence reads: CASSEGPERGQYF. The CDR3, as DNA: TGTGCCAGCAGTGAGGGCCCGGAAAGGGGGCAGTATTTT. Variable domain in full (rest from reference TRBV2 and TRBJ2-3): EPEVTQTPSHQVTQMGQEVILRCVPISNHLYFYWYRQILGQKVEFLVSFYNNEISEKSEIFDDQFSVERPDGSNFTLKIRSTKLEDSAMYFCASSEGPERGQYFGPGTRLTVL.

The chain employs TRBV5-1 and TRBJ1-6; D not resolved. From germline, CDR1 is SGHRS and CDR2 YFSETQ. Trimming stripped 4 bases from V and 7 bases from J, with 9 bases between. The CDR3 runs 13 residues. The CDR3 nucleotides read TGCGCCAGCAGCGTAATACAGAATTCACCCCTCCACTTT. Translating it yields CASSVIQNSPLHF.

The V gene is TRBV9, the J gene TRBJ1-1, with TRBD1 identical over 7 bases. V dropped 4 bases and J dropped 4; count of bases not matched to a gene: 10. CDR1 and CDR2 (germline): SGDLS, YYNGEE. The CDR3 runs 15 residues. For the CDR3, the DNA is TGTGCCAGCAGCCCAAATCCCACAGGGGTCACTGAAGCTTTCTTT. Residues: CASSPNPTGVTEAFF.